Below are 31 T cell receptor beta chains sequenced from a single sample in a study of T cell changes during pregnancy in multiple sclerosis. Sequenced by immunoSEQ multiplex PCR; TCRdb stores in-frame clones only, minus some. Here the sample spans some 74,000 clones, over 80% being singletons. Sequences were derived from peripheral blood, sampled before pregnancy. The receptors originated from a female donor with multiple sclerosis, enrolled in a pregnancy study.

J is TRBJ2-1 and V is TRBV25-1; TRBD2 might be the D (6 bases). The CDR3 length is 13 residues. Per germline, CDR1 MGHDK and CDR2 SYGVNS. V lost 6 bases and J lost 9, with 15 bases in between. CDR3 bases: TGTGCCAGCAGGGAGGGGCTAGCCGGTGAGCAGTTCTTC. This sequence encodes CASREGLAGEQFF.

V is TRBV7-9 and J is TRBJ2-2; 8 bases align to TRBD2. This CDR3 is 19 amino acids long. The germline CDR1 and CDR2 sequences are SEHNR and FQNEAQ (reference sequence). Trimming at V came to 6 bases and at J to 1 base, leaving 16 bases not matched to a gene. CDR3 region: CASRRNIAGPIQNTGELFF. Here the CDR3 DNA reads TGTGCCAGCAGACGAAACATAGCGGGACCTATTCAGAACACCGGGGAGCTGTTTTTT.

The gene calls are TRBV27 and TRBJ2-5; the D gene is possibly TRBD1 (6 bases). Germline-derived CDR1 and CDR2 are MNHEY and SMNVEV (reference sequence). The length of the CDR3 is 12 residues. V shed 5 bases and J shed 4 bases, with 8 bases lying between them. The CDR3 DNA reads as TGTGCCAGCAGTAGCAGGGGAGAGACCCAGTACTTC. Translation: CASSSRGETQYF.

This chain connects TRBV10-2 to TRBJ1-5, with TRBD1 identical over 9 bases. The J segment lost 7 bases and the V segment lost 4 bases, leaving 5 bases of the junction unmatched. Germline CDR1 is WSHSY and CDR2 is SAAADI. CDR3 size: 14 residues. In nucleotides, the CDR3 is TGCGCCAGCAGTGGAGGACAGGGGCAACAGCCCCAGCATTTT. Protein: CASSGGQGQQPQHF.

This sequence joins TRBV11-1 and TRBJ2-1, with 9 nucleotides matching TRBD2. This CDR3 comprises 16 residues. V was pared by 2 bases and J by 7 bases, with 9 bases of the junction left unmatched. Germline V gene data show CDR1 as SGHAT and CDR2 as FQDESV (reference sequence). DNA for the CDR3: TGTGCCAGCAGCTTAAGGCTAGCGGGGACGATAAATGAGCAGTTCTTC. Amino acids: CASSLRLAGTINEQFF.

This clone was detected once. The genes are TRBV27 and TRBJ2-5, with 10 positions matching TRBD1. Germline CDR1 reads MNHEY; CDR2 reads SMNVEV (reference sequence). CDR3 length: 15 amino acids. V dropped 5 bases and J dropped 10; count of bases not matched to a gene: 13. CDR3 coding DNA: TGTGCCAGCAGTCACTCCGGGGACAGGGGTATTGGCCAGTACTTC. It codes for CASSHSGDRGIGQYF.

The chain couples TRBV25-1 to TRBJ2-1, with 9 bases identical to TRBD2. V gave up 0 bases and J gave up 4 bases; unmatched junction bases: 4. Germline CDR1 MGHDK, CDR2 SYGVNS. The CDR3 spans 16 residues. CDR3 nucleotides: TGTGCCAGCAGTGAATATAGCGGGAGAGGATACAATGAGCAGTTCTTC. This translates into CASSEYSGRGYNEQFF.

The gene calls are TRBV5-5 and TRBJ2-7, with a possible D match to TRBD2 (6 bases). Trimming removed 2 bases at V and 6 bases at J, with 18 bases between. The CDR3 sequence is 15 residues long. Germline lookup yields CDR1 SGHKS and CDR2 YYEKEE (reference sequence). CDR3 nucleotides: TGTGCCAGCAGCTTAGGAAGTAGCGGACTCGGCGAGCAGTACTTC. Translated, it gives CASSLGSSGLGEQYF.

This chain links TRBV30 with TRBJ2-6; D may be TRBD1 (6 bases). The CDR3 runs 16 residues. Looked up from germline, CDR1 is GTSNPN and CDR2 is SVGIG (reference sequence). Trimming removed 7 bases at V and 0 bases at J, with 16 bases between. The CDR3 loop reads CAFSTGGPSGANVLTF. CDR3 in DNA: TGTGCCTTCTCGACAGGCGGCCCCTCTGGGGCCAACGTCCTGACTTTC. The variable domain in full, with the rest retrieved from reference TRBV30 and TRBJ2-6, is SQTIHQWPATLVQPVGSPLSLECTVEGTSNPNLYWYRQAAGRGLQLLFYSVGIGQISSEVPQNLSASRPQDRQFILSSKKLLLSDSGFYLCAFSTGGPSGANVLTFGAGSRLTVL.

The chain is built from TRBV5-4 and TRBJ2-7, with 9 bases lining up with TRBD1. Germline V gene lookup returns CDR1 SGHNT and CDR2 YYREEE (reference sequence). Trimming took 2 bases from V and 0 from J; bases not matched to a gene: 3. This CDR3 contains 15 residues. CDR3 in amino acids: CASSFDRGASYEQYF. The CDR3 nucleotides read TGTGCCAGCAGCTTCGACAGGGGGGCCTCCTACGAGCAGTACTTC. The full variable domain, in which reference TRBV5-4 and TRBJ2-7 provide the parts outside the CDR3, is ETGVTQSPTHLIKTRGQQVTLRCSSQSGHNTVSWYQQALGQGPQFIFQYYREEENGRGNFPPRFSGLQFPNYSSELNVNALELDDSALYLCASSFDRGASYEQYFGPGTRLTVT.

The CDR3 region is CASSYDGGPSEQFF. DNA for the CDR3: TGTGCCAGCAGTTACGATGGCGGCCCCTCGGAGCAGTTCTTC. The V gene is TRBV27, the J gene TRBJ2-1; no clear D gene. Deletions cut 4 bases from V and 10 bases from J, with 17 bases between. The CDR3 consists of 14 residues. CDR1 MNHEY and CDR2 SMNVEV come from the germline V gene (reference sequence).

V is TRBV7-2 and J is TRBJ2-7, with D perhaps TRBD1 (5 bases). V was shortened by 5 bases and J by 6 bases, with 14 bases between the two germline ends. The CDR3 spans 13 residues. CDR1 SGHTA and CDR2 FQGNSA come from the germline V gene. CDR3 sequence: CASSPLQGREQYF. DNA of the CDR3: TGTGCCAGCAGCCCCCTGCAGGGCCGCGAGCAGTACTTC.

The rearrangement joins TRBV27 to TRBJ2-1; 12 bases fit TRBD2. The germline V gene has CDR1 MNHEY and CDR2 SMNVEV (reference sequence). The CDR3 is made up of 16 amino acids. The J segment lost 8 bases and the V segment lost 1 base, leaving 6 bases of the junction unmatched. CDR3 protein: CASSLWLAGGGYEQFF. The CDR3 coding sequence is TGTGCCAGCAGTTTATGGCTAGCGGGAGGGGGTTATGAGCAGTTCTTC.

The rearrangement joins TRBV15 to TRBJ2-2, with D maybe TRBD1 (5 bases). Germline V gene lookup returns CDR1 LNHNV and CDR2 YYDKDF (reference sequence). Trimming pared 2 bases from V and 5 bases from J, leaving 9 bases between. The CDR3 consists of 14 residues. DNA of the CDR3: TGTGCCACCAGCAGACCCAGGGTTACCGGGGAGCTGTTTTTT. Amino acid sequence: CATSRPRVTGELFF.

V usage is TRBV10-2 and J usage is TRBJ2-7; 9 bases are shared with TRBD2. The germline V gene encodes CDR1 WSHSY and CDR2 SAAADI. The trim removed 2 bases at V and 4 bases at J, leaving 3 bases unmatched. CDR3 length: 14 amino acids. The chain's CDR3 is CASSEQREEYEQYF. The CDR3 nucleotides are TGCGCCAGCAGTGAGCAGCGGGAGGAGTACGAGCAGTACTTC.

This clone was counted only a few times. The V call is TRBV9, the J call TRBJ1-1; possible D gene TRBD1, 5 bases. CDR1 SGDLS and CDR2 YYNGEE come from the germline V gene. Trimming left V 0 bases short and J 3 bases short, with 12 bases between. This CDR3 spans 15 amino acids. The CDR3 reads CASSVGGFDHTEAFF. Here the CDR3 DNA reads TGTGCCAGCAGCGTAGGGGGCTTTGATCACACTGAAGCTTTCTTT.

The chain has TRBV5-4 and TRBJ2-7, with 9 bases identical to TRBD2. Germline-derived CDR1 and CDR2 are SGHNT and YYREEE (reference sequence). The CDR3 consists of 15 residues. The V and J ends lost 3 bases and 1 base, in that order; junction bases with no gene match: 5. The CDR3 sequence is CASSSSGLASYEQYF. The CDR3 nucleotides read TGTGCCAGCAGCTCGTCCGGACTAGCGTCCTACGAGCAGTACTTC.

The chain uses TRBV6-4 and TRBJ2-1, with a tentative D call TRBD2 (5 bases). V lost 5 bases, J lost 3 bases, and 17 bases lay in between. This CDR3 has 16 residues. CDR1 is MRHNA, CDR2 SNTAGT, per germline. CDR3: CASSYQRTSVYNEQFF. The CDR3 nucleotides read TGTGCCAGCAGTTACCAGAGGACTTCGGTCTACAATGAGCAGTTCTTC.

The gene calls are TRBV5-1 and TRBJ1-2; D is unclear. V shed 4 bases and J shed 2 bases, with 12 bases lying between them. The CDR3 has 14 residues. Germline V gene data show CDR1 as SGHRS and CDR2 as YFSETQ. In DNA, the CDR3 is TGCGCCAGCAGCAGAGAACTAGGAAACTATGGCTACACCTTC. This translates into CASSRELGNYGYTF.

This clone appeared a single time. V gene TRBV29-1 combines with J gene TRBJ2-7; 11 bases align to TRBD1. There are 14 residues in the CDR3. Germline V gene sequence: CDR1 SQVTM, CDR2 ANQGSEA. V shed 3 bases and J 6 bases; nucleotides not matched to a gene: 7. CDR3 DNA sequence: TGCAGCGTTGAGAACGGACAGGGGGCGTTCGAGCAGTACTTC. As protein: CSVENGQGAFEQYF.

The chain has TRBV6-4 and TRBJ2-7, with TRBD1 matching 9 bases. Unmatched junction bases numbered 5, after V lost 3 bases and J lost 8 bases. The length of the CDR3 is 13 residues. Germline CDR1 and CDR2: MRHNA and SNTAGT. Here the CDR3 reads CASSEGTGQKQYF. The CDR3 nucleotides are TGTGCCAGCAGTGAAGGGACAGGGCAAAAGCAGTACTTC.

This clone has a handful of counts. The CDR3 region has the DNA TGTGCCAGCAGTGGATATGGACAGGGAAAGAACACCGGGGAGCTGTTTTTT. It is translated as CASSGYGQGKNTGELFF. This sequence joins TRBV25-1 and TRBJ2-2, with 8 bases identical to TRBD1. Germline assignment: CDR1 MGHDK and CDR2 SYGVNS. The V gene end was trimmed by 4 bases and the J gene end by 1 base; junction bases not matched to a gene: 8. The CDR3 extends over 17 amino acids.

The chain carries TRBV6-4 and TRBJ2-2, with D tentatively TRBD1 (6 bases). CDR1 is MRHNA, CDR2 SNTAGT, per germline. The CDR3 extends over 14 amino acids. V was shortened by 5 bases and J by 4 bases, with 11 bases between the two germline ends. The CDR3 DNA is TGTGCCAGCAGTTTATTAGGGGGCACCGGGGAGCTGTTTTTT. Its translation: CASSLLGGTGELFF.

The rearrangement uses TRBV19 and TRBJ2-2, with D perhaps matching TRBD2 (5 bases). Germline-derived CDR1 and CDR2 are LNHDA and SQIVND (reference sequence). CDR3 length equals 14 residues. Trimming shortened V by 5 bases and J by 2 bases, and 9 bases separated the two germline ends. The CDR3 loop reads CASSEGVNTGELFF. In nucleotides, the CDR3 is TGTGCCAGTAGTGAGGGTGTAAACACCGGGGAGCTGTTTTTT.

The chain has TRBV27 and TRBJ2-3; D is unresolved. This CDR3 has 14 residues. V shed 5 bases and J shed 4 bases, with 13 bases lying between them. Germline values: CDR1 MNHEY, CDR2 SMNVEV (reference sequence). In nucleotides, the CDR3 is TGTGCCAGCAGTCCCCACTTGTCTCCAGATACGCAGTATTTT. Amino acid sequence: CASSPHLSPDTQYF.

The CDR3: CASYGPGGPGETQYF. As DNA, the CDR3 is TGTGCCAGCTACGGACCGGGAGGGCCCGGAGAGACCCAGTACTTC. The gene calls are TRBV5-6 and TRBJ2-5; the match to TRBD2 covers 8 bases. The CDR3 sequence is 15 residues long. With 7 bases clipped from V and 4 bases from J, the junction kept 12 bases outside the gene matches. The germline gives CDR1 SGHDT, CDR2 YYEEEE.

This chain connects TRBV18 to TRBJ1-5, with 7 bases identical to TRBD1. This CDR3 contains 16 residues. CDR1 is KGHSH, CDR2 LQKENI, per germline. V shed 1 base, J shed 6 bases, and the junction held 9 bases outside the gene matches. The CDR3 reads CASSPLSVTGFQPQHF. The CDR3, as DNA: TGTGCCAGCTCACCACTATCAGTGACAGGGTTTCAGCCCCAGCATTTT.

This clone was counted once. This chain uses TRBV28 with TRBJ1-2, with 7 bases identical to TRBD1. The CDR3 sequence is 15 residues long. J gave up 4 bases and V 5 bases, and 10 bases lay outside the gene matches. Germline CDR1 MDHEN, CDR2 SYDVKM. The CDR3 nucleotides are TGTGCCAGCAGTATCCCCACCGGGACAGCCTATGGCTACACCTTC. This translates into CASSIPTGTAYGYTF.

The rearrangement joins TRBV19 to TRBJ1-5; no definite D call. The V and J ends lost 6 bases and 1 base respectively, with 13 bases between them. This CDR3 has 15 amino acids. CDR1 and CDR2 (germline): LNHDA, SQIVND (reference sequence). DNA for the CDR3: TGTGCCAGTAGGGGGTTGGGAGGGAGCAATCAGCCCCAGCATTTT. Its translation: CASRGLGGSNQPQHF.

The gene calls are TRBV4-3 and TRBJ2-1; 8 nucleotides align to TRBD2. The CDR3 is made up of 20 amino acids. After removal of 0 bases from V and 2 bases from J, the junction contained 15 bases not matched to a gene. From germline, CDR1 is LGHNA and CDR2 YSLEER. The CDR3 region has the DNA TGCGCCAGCAGCCAAGATCCGATTGGATTCGGGCGGGAGGCCTACAATGAGCAGTTCTTC. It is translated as CASSQDPIGFGREAYNEQFF.

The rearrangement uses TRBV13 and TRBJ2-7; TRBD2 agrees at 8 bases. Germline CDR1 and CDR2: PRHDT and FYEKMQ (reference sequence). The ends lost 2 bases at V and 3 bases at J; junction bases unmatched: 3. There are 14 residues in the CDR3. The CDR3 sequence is CASSLNRGGYEQYF. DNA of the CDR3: TGTGCCAGCAGCTTAAACCGGGGGGGCTACGAGCAGTACTTC.